Detailed here is one T cell receptor beta chain. Germline and junction disagree at one end, which may indicate a read error. This specimen comes from a study of blood T cells in healthy people across ages. Researchers report isolating at least 6.5 million PBMCs per sample. PCR was performed a second time for about 6 to 11 cycles using a sample-barcoded 5' primer and a J-beta primer mix. Each cDNA molecule, via a template-switch adaptor with 12 random nucleotides, was tagged. TCRdb reprocessed the 5' RACE reads via MiXCR and lists one record per CDR3 protein. The sample has hundreds of thousands of distinct CDR3 sequences, under 45% seen once. This CDR3 is built from 15 residues. CDR1 SGHNT and CDR2 YYREEE come from the germline V gene (reference sequence).

The chain joins TRBV5-4 to TRBJ2-5, with D possibly being TRBD2 (7 bases). The J call could be wrong; TRBJ2-7 is a better fit for the DNA end. The TCR comes from a man between 60 and 75 years old in good health. The source material was blood. The CDR3 sequence is CASSLGGGGNYEQYF. The CDR3 DNA reads TGTGCCAGCAGTTTGGGGGGAGGGGGGAACTACGAGCAGTACTTC.